What follows describes a single T cell receptor beta chain. Its antigen is unknown. Amplification used 60 Vbeta primers and 13 Jbeta primers. Clones were sequenced by immunoSEQ multiplex PCR, and TCRdb holds only the in-frame ones, with some missing. The table lists 100,000 to 140,000 clones, approximately 80% of them singletons, with 4.2% in the top ten. These data belong to a study of cytomegalovirus exposure and HLA in healthy donors. V gave up 3 bases and J gave up 4 bases; unmatched junction bases: 5. The CDR3 is 14 residues long. Per the germline V gene, CDR1 is SGHNT and CDR2 is YYREEE (reference sequence). Study-level results: When analyzed later, a missense DCLRE1C variant was found to be linked to TCR beta V- and J-gene trimming.

The rearrangement uses TRBV5-4 and TRBJ2-5; TRBD2 matches 8 bases. The clonotype originates from a male donor in good health and CMV-seronegative. The specimen was PBMCs. The CDR3: CASSSREARETQYF. The CDR3 DNA follows: TGTGCCAGCAGCTCGCGGGAGGCCCGAGAGACCCAGTACTTC.